This is a list of T cell receptor beta chains from one sample in a study of sequential checkpoint blockade in melanoma. Generated by immunoSEQ multiplex PCR, the TCRdb table keeps only in-frame clones and is missing some. The data hold about 37,000 clones, with 32% observed a single time. The starting material was tumor tissue (inferred from file names), obtained from a patient given nivolumab and ipilimumab in sequence. Receptors were obtained from a human donor with melanoma. The CDR3 runs from the conserved cysteine through the conserved F or W. Each record gives: V gene, D gene, J gene, clone size, CDR3 length, CDR3 DNA, CDR3 protein. D genes are given only for firm matches. Clone size is shown for a subset of rows, as once, few, many or a class of expanded clone.

V gene: TRBV10-2; D gene: TRBD2; J gene: TRBJ2-3; clone size: NA; CDR3 length: 15; CDR3 DNA: TGCGCCAGCAGTGAAAGCGGGGGGGCCTCAAATACGCAGTATTTT; CDR3 protein: CASSESGGASNTQYF
V gene: TRBV6-8; D gene: NA; J gene: TRBJ2-7; clone size: few; CDR3 length: 15; CDR3 DNA: TGTGCCAGCAGTTACTCGATTTGGCAGAACTACGAGCAGTACTTC; CDR3 protein: CASSYSIWQNYEQYF
V gene: TRBV6-8; D gene: TRBD1; J gene: TRBJ2-7; clone size: NA; CDR3 length: 16; CDR3 DNA: TGTGCCAGCAGGGTGCCTACCGGGACAGGGCTCTACGAGCAGTACTTC; CDR3 protein: CASRVPTGTGLYEQYF
V gene: TRBV27; D gene: NA; J gene: TRBJ2-1; clone size: NA; CDR3 length: 14; CDR3 DNA: TGTGCCAGCACTGAGGATTACGGGGTTCATGAGCAGTTCTTC; CDR3 protein: CASTEDYGVHEQFF
V gene: TRBV11-3; D gene: TRBD1; J gene: TRBJ1-2; clone size: few; CDR3 length: 15; CDR3 DNA: TGTGCCAGCAGCTTTCGGACAGGGGGTCAGTTTGGCTACACCTTC; CDR3 protein: CASSFRTGGQFGYTF
V gene: TRBV18; D gene: NA; J gene: TRBJ1-1; clone size: NA; CDR3 length: 15; CDR3 DNA: TGTGCCAGCTCACCACGCCAGGGGTCAGGCACTGAAGCTTTCTTT; CDR3 protein: CASSPRQGSGTEAFF
V gene: TRBV9; D gene: NA; J gene: TRBJ1-3; clone size: few; CDR3 length: 16; CDR3 DNA: TGTGCCAGCAGCGTAGGGCCGTCCGGGACTGGAAACACCATATATTTT; CDR3 protein: CASSVGPSGTGNTIYF
V gene: TRBV18; D gene: NA; J gene: TRBJ2-3; clone size: NA; CDR3 length: 16; CDR3 DNA: TGTGCCAGCTCACCACCGGGCGGGATAGGGGCAGATACGCAGTATTTT; CDR3 protein: CASSPPGGIGADTQYF
V gene: TRBV30; D gene: TRBD1; J gene: TRBJ2-2; clone size: NA; CDR3 length: 14; CDR3 DNA: TGTGCCTGGAGTTGGGACAGGGCATCTGGGGAGCTGTTTTTT; CDR3 protein: CAWSWDRASGELFF
V gene: TRBV19; D gene: TRBD1; J gene: TRBJ1-3; clone size: once; CDR3 length: 17; CDR3 DNA: TGTGCCAGTAGTCCGGACGGAGGGGGCCTCTCTGGAAACACCATATATTTT; CDR3 protein: CASSPDGGGLSGNTIYF
V gene: TRBV6-8; D gene: NA; J gene: TRBJ1-2; clone size: few; CDR3 length: 13; CDR3 DNA: TGTGCCAGCAGTCCCCGGGAGAACTATGGCTACACCTTC; CDR3 protein: CASSPRENYGYTF
V gene: TRBV14; D gene: TRBD2; J gene: TRBJ2-3; clone size: NA; CDR3 length: 15; CDR3 DNA: TGTGCCAGCAGCCTAGCGGGTTGGGGGACAGATACGCAGTATTTT; CDR3 protein: CASSLAGWGTDTQYF
V gene: TRBV6-8; D gene: NA; J gene: TRBJ1-6; clone size: few; CDR3 length: 13; CDR3 DNA: TGTGCCAGCAGTACCTACAACGATTCACCCCTCCACTTT; CDR3 protein: CASSTYNDSPLHF
V gene: TRBV30; D gene: NA; J gene: TRBJ2-1; clone size: NA; CDR3 length: 16; CDR3 DNA: TGTGCCTGGAGTGGAGGGTCATTGCCCCCCTACAATGAGCAGTTCTTC; CDR3 protein: CAWSGGSLPPYNEQFF
V gene: TRBV4-1; D gene: TRBD1; J gene: TRBJ1-2; clone size: few; CDR3 length: 14; CDR3 DNA: TGCGCCAGCAGCCAAGTCGGACAGGGGTCGGGCTACACCTTC; CDR3 protein: CASSQVGQGSGYTF
V gene: TRBV11-3; D gene: TRBD1; J gene: TRBJ1-2; clone size: few; CDR3 length: 16; CDR3 DNA: TGTGCCAGCAGTCACCCAACCACGGGACAGCACTCGGGCTACACCTTC; CDR3 protein: CASSHPTTGQHSGYTF
V gene: TRBV28; D gene: TRBD1; J gene: TRBJ1-2; clone size: NA; CDR3 length: 14; CDR3 DNA: TGTGCCAGCAGTTCCGGGACAGGGAAGTATGGCTACACCTTC; CDR3 protein: CASSSGTGKYGYTF
V gene: TRBV6-8; D gene: NA; J gene: TRBJ2-5; clone size: few; CDR3 length: 14; CDR3 DNA: TGTGCCAGCAGACGGACTTCTCTTGCAGAGACCCAGTACTTC; CDR3 protein: CASRRTSLAETQYF
V gene: TRBV5-1; D gene: NA; J gene: TRBJ2-3; clone size: NA; CDR3 length: 15; CDR3 DNA: TGCGCCAGCAGCATACAGGGCAAGGGTACAGATACGCAGTATTTT; CDR3 protein: CASSIQGKGTDTQYF
V gene: TRBV28; D gene: NA; J gene: TRBJ2-3; clone size: NA; CDR3 length: 15; CDR3 DNA: TGTGCCAGCAGAAGCGTCGGGGGCCCCACAGATACGCAGTATTTT; CDR3 protein: CASRSVGGPTDTQYF
V gene: TRBV18; D gene: NA; J gene: TRBJ1-1; clone size: NA; CDR3 length: 16; CDR3 DNA: TGTGCCAGCTCACCTTATGAGACCTTGATGAACACTGAAGCTTTCTTT; CDR3 protein: CASSPYETLMNTEAFF
V gene: TRBV14; D gene: NA; J gene: TRBJ2-3; clone size: NA; CDR3 length: 14; CDR3 DNA: TGTGCCAGCAGCCCTCACAGGGCTGGGGATACGCAGTATTTT; CDR3 protein: CASSPHRAGDTQYF
V gene: TRBV6-8; D gene: TRBD1; J gene: TRBJ2-1; clone size: few; CDR3 length: 16; CDR3 DNA: TGTGCCAGCAGTCACTACCGGGACAGGGGGAAGTCGGGGCAGTTCTTC; CDR3 protein: CASSHYRDRGKSGQFF
V gene: TRBV11-1; D gene: NA; J gene: TRBJ1-3; clone size: NA; CDR3 length: 15; CDR3 DNA: TGTGCTAGCACCCCGGTACCGGGGTCAGGAAACACCATATATTTT; CDR3 protein: CASTPVPGSGNTIYF
V gene: TRBV23-1; D gene: NA; J gene: TRBJ1-5; clone size: NA; CDR3 length: 15; CDR3 DNA: TGCGCCAGCAGTCCACAAAAAAATAGCAATCAGCCCCAGCATTTT; CDR3 protein: CASSPQKNSNQPQHF
V gene: TRBV4-1; D gene: TRBD2; J gene: TRBJ2-7; clone size: few; CDR3 length: 15; CDR3 DNA: TGCGCCAGCAGCCAAGTGGGAGCGGGAGGGGACGAGCAGTACTTC; CDR3 protein: CASSQVGAGGDEQYF
V gene: TRBV6-8; D gene: TRBD1; J gene: TRBJ1-2; clone size: few; CDR3 length: 13; CDR3 DNA: TGTGCCCATCAGTCAGGGGGCGGTGATGGCTACACCTTC; CDR3 protein: CAHQSGGGDGYTF
V gene: TRBV6-8; D gene: TRBD2; J gene: TRBJ2-3; clone size: NA; CDR3 length: 17; CDR3 DNA: TGTGCCAGCAGTTGGTCGAGCGGGGGATCCCTATTGGATACGCAGTATTTT; CDR3 protein: CASSWSSGGSLLDTQYF
V gene: TRBV6-8; D gene: NA; J gene: TRBJ2-1; clone size: NA; CDR3 length: 15; CDR3 DNA: TGTGCCATCTTCGGCGGGCAGGGGAGGGGGAATGAGCAGTTCTTC; CDR3 protein: CAIFGGQGRGNEQFF
V gene: TRBV11-3; D gene: NA; J gene: TRBJ1-6; clone size: few; CDR3 length: 16; CDR3 DNA: TGTGCCAGCAGCTTGACGATCCCTTCGGGTAATTCACCCCTCCACTTT; CDR3 protein: CASSLTIPSGNSPLHF
V gene: TRBV19; D gene: NA; J gene: TRBJ1-4; clone size: NA; CDR3 length: 14; CDR3 DNA: TGTGCCAGTAGTCCCGATGGGACGAGAGGAAAACTGTTTTTT; CDR3 protein: CASSPDGTRGKLFF
V gene: TRBV6-1; D gene: TRBD1; J gene: TRBJ1-2; clone size: many; CDR3 length: 14; CDR3 DNA: TGTGCCAGCAGTGAAGAGGCAGGGGGCTCTGGCTACACCTTC; CDR3 protein: CASSEEAGGSGYTF
V gene: TRBV11-3; D gene: TRBD1; J gene: TRBJ1-1; clone size: NA; CDR3 length: 16; CDR3 DNA: TGTGCCAGCAGCTTATCCGGGACAGGGGGCTACACTGAAGCTTTCTTT; CDR3 protein: CASSLSGTGGYTEAFF
V gene: TRBV4-1; D gene: TRBD1; J gene: TRBJ2-3; clone size: few; CDR3 length: 15; CDR3 DNA: TGCGCCAGCAGCGCGGGACAGGGTTACACAGATACGCAGTATTTT; CDR3 protein: CASSAGQGYTDTQYF
V gene: TRBV6-8; D gene: TRBD1; J gene: TRBJ1-5; clone size: NA; CDR3 length: 13; CDR3 DNA: TGTGCCATCAGGGGGGTCGGTAATCAGCCCCAGCATTTT; CDR3 protein: CAIRGVGNQPQHF
V gene: TRBV9; D gene: NA; J gene: TRBJ1-2; clone size: few; CDR3 length: 16; CDR3 DNA: TGTGCCAGCAGCGTAGTACCGGCAGGTCTAGCCTATGGCTACACCTTC; CDR3 protein: CASSVVPAGLAYGYTF
V gene: TRBV5-1; D gene: TRBD1; J gene: TRBJ1-2; clone size: NA; CDR3 length: 16; CDR3 DNA: TGCGCCAGCAGCCCGGGGACAGTGAACCGTAACTATGGCTACACCTTC; CDR3 protein: CASSPGTVNRNYGYTF
V gene: TRBV11-3; D gene: NA; J gene: TRBJ2-5; clone size: few; CDR3 length: 14; CDR3 DNA: TGTGCCAGCAGCCGGTCTATGGGCGGAAGGACCCAGTACTTC; CDR3 protein: CASSRSMGGRTQYF
V gene: TRBV5-1; D gene: TRBD1; J gene: TRBJ2-5; clone size: NA; CDR3 length: 16; CDR3 DNA: TGCGCCAGCAGGGGTGGGACAGGGCCTCCCCAAGAGACCCAGTACTTC; CDR3 protein: CASRGGTGPPQETQYF
V gene: TRBV2; D gene: NA; J gene: TRBJ1-6; clone size: many; CDR3 length: 15; CDR3 DNA: TGTGCCAGCAGCCCAGACCCCACAGAAGCTTCACCCCTCCACTTT; CDR3 protein: CASSPDPTEASPLHF
V gene: TRBV11-3; D gene: NA; J gene: TRBJ2-5; clone size: NA; CDR3 length: 14; CDR3 DNA: TGTGCCAGCAGCGGCTGGACAGACCAAGAGACCCAGTACTTC; CDR3 protein: CASSGWTDQETQYF
V gene: TRBV11-3; D gene: NA; J gene: TRBJ1-4; clone size: NA; CDR3 length: 17; CDR3 DNA: TGTGCCAGCAGCTTGGAATGGGGGCAAAGGGAGAATGAAAAACTGTTTTTT; CDR3 protein: CASSLEWGQRENEKLFF
V gene: TRBV7-5; D gene: NA; J gene: TRBJ1-2; clone size: many; CDR3 length: 17; CDR3 DNA: TGTGCCAGCAGCCGGGGACAGGGGTATCGAGTTAACTATGGCTACACCTTC; CDR3 protein: CASSRGQGYRVNYGYTF
V gene: TRBV14; D gene: NA; J gene: TRBJ2-2; clone size: NA; CDR3 length: 13; CDR3 DNA: TGTGCCAGCAGCCAACAGTACACCGGGGAGCTGTTTTTT; CDR3 protein: CASSQQYTGELFF
V gene: TRBV19; D gene: NA; J gene: TRBJ2-7; clone size: NA; CDR3 length: 13; CDR3 DNA: TGTGCCAGTAGTATAAGGCGTACCTACGAGCAGTACTTC; CDR3 protein: CASSIRRTYEQYF
V gene: TRBV5-1; D gene: NA; J gene: TRBJ2-5; clone size: NA; CDR3 length: 15; CDR3 DNA: TGCGCCAGCAGCTTGGGCGGCCGTAACGGGGAGACCCAGTACTTC; CDR3 protein: CASSLGGRNGETQYF
V gene: TRBV6-8; D gene: TRBD1; J gene: TRBJ1-1; clone size: few; CDR3 length: 14; CDR3 DNA: TGTGCCAGCATCGGACAGGGCGTGAACACTGAAGCTTTCTTT; CDR3 protein: CASIGQGVNTEAFF
V gene: TRBV9; D gene: NA; J gene: TRBJ2-1; clone size: NA; CDR3 length: 13; CDR3 DNA: TGTGCCAGCAGCGTAGGCGGCTGGGGTGAGCAGTTCTTC; CDR3 protein: CASSVGGWGEQFF
V gene: TRBV6-8; D gene: TRBD1; J gene: TRBJ1-1; clone size: few; CDR3 length: 15; CDR3 DNA: TGTGCCAGCAGGAGTGGGGACAGCAGAAAACTTGAAGCTTTCTTT; CDR3 protein: CASRSGDSRKLEAFF